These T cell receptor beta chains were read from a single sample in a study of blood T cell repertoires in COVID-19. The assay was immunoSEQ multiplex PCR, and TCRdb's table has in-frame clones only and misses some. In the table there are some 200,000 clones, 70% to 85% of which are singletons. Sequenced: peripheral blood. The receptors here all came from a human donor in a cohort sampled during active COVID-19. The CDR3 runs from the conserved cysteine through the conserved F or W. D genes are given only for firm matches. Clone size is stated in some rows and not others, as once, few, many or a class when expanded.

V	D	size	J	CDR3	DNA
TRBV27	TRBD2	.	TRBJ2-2	CASSESGSWYTGELFF	TGTGCCAGCAGTGAAAGCGGGAGTTGGTACACCGGGGAGCTGTTTTTT
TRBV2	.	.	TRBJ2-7	CASSPTVRGEQYF	TGTGCCAGCAGCCCTACGGTGCGGGGCGAGCAGTACTTC
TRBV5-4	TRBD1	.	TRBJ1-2	CASSLGQGRSNYGYTF	TGTGCCAGCAGCTTGGGACAGGGTCGGTCAAACTATGGCTACACCTTC
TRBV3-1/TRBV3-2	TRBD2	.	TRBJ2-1	CASSQDLLASYGEQFF	TGTGCCAGCAGCCAAGATTTACTAGCGAGTTACGGTGAGCAGTTCTTC
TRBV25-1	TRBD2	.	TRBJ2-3	CASSGLREDADTQYF	TGTGCCAGCAGTGGGTTACGGGAGGACGCAGATACGCAGTATTTT
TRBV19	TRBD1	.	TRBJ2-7	CASSPGQGPYEQYF	TGTGCCAGTAGTCCCGGACAGGGCCCCTACGAGCAGTACTTC
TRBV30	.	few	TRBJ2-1	CAWGTPYNEQFF	TGTGCCTGGGGGACACCCTACAATGAGCAGTTCTTC
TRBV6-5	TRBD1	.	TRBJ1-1	CAGKGTGFGEAFF	TGTGCCGGCAAAGGGACAGGGTTCGGTGAAGCTTTCTTT
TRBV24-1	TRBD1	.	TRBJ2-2	CATSGSQGAAGELFF	TGTGCCACCAGTGGTTCGCAGGGGGCGGCCGGGGAGCTGTTTTTT
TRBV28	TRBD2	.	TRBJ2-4	CASRSGASGNIQYF	TGTGCCAGCAGGAGCGGGGCGTCCGGAAACATTCAGTACTTC
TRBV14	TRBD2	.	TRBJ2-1	CASSQELLAGTNEQFF	TGTGCCAGCAGCCAAGAATTGCTAGCGGGAACGAATGAGCAGTTCTTC
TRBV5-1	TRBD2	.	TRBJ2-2	CASSGEAGAGTGELFF	TGCGCCAGCAGCGGCGAAGCGGGAGCGGGCACCGGGGAGCTGTTTTTT
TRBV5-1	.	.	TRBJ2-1	CASTPYDLNEQFF	TGCGCCAGCACCCCCTACGACTTGAATGAGCAGTTCTTC
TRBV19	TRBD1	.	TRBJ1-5	CASSLTGIDQPQHF	TGTGCCAGTAGTTTGACAGGGATAGATCAGCCCCAGCATTTT
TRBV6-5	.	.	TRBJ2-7	CASTLGPSSYEQYF	TGTGCCAGCACGTTGGGTCCTAGCTCCTACGAGCAGTACTTC
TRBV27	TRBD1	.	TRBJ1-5	CASSLQGAFNQPQHF	TGTGCCAGCAGCCTACAGGGGGCTTTCAATCAGCCCCAGCATTTT
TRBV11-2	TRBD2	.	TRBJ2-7	CASSSILAGAGEQYF	TGTGCCAGCAGCTCTATTCTAGCGGGAGCGGGAGAGCAGTACTTC
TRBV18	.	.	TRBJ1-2	CASSPPRGLYGYTF	TGTGCCAGCTCACCACCTAGGGGTCTCTATGGCTACACCTTC
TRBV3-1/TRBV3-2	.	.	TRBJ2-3	CASSQGFGGGSTDTQYF	TGTGCCAGCAGCCAAGGTTTCGGCGGTGGGAGCACAGATACGCAGTATTTT
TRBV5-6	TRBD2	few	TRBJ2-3	CASSWTSGWVRTDTQYF	TGTGCCAGCAGCTGGACTAGCGGGTGGGTTCGCACAGATACGCAGTATTTT
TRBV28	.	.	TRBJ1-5	CASRKPQGNQPQHF	TGTGCCAGCAGAAAACCCCAGGGCAATCAGCCCCAGCATTTT
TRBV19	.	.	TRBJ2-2	CASSIGDITGELFF	TGTGCCAGTAGTATAGGGGACATCACCGGGGAGCTGTTTTTT
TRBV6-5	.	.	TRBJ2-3	CASRDSSASTDTQYF	TGTGCCAGCAGGGACTCTAGCGCAAGCACAGATACGCAGTATTTT
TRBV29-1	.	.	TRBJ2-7	CSVGRGYEQYF	TGCAGCGTGGGAAGGGGTTACGAGCAGTACTTC
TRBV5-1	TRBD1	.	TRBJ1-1	CASSLFGQGEAFF	TGCGCCAGCAGCTTGTTCGGACAGGGGGAAGCTTTCTTT
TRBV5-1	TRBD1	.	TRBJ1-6	CASSGGTGGTSPLHF	TGCGCCAGCAGCGGGGGGACAGGAGGAACCTCACCCCTCCACTTT
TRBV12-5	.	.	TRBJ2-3	CASGLGANQGDTQYF	TGTGCTAGTGGTTTAGGGGCTAACCAGGGAGATACGCAGTATTTT
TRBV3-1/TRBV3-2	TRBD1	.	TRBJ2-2	CASGEGGQVTGELFF	TGTGCCAGCGGGGAAGGGGGACAGGTCACCGGGGAGCTGTTTTTT
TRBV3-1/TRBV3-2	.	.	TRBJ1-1	CASSPYGTWRWTEAFF	TGTGCCAGCAGCCCTTATGGGACATGGAGGTGGACTGAAGCTTTCTTT
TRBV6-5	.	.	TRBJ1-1	CASIQMNTEAFF	TGTGCCAGCATTCAAATGAACACTGAAGCTTTCTTT
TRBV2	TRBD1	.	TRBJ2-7	CASSEAAGTGAYEQYF	TGTGCCAGCAGTGAAGCGGCCGGGACAGGGGCCTACGAGCAGTACTTC
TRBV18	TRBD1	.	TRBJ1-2	CASSPGRGNYGYTF	TGTGCCAGCTCACCGGGCAGGGGGAACTATGGCTACACCTTC
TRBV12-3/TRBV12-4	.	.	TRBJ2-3	CASSAGQTDTQYF	TGTGCCAGCAGTGCGGGACAGACTGATACGCAGTATTTT
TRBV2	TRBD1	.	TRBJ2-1	CASSETQGAGNEQFF	TGTGCCAGCAGTGAAACACAGGGGGCTGGGAATGAGCAGTTCTTC
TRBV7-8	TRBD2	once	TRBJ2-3	CASSSLAGYTDTQYF	TGTGCCAGCAGCTCACTAGCGGGCTACACAGATACGCAGTATTTT
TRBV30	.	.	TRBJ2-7	CAWRISSFEQYF	TGTGCCTGGAGAATTTCGTCTTTCGAGCAGTACTTC
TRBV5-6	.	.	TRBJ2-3	CASSDTDRDRTDTQYF	TGTGCCAGCAGCGATACTGACAGAGACCGCACAGATACGCAGTATTTT
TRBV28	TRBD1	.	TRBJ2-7	CASSRTGPYEQYF	TGTGCCAGCAGCCGGACAGGACCGTACGAGCAGTACTTC
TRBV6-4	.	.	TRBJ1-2	CASRRQLGNYGYTF	TGTGCCAGCAGAAGACAGCTGGGTAACTATGGCTACACCTTC
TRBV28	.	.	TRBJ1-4	CASSLSGRGRRNEKLFF	TGTGCCAGCAGTTTGTCGGGGAGGGGAAGAAGGAATGAAAAACTGTTTTTT
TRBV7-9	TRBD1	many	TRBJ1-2	CASSPPGGQGLYGYTF	TGTGCCAGCAGCCCCCCGGGGGGACAGGGGCTGTATGGCTACACCTTC
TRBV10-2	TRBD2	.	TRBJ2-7	CASTLAGGTYEQYF	TGCGCCAGCACCCTAGCGGGAGGTACCTACGAGCAGTACTTC
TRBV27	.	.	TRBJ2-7	CASRFRDSQPYEQYF	TGTGCCAGCAGATTTCGGGACTCCCAACCCTACGAGCAGTACTTC
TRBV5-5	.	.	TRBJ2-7	CASSLSWYQGTYEQYF	TGTGCCAGCAGCTTGTCTTGGTATCAGGGGACCTACGAGCAGTACTTC
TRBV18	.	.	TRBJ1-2	CASSPSDRTNDYGYTF	TGTGCCAGCTCACCATCGGACAGAACCAATGACTATGGCTACACCTTC
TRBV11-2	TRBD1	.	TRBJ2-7	CASSLGPGGVRYEQYF	TGTGCCAGCAGCTTAGGCCCAGGGGGAGTTCGCTACGAGCAGTACTTC
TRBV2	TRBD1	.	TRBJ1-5	CASSVTGNNQPQHF	TGTGCCAGCAGTGTGACAGGGAACAATCAGCCCCAGCATTTT
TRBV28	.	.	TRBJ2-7	CASSLIVTEQYF	TGTGCCAGCAGTTTGATTGTCACAGAGCAGTACTTC
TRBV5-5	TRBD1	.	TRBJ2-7	CASSLNRQGFYEQYF	TGTGCCAGCAGCTTGAACCGACAGGGGTTCTACGAGCAGTACTTC
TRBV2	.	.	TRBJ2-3	CASSVADTQYF	TGTGCCAGCAGTGTAGCAGATACGCAGTATTTT
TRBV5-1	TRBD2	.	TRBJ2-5	CASSYQGGETQYF	TGCGCCAGCAGCTATCAGGGAGGGGAGACCCAGTACTTC
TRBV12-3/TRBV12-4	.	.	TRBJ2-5	CASSLLGETQYF	TGTGCCAGCAGTTTGCTAGGAGAGACCCAGTACTTC
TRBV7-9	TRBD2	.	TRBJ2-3	CASSLGTTSGSNTQYF	TGTGCCAGCAGCTTAGGCACGACTAGCGGGAGTAATACGCAGTATTTT
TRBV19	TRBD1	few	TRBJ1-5	CASSTGQGAGQPQHF	TGTGCCAGTAGTACAGGACAGGGGGCCGGTCAGCCCCAGCATTTT
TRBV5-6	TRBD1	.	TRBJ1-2	CASSPGTGLRSYTF	TGTGCCAGCAGCCCGGGGACAGGGCTTAGAAGCTACACCTTC
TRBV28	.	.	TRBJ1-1	CASSERGKTSNTEAFF	TGTGCCAGCAGCGAGAGAGGTAAAACTTCGAACACTGAAGCTTTCTTT
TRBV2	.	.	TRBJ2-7	CASSEGYGSYEQYF	TGTGCCAGCAGTGAAGGTTACGGCTCCTACGAGCAGTACTTC
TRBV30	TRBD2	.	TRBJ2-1	CAWELGGYNEQFF	TGTGCCTGGGAGCTGGGGGGGTACAATGAGCAGTTCTTC